The clone carrying this T cell receptor beta chain was counted only a few times. Patients were excluded because of uncontrolled infection, other autoimmune disease, pregnancy or lactation. Clinical symptoms, serum thyroxine, TRAb, thyroid ultrasound and orbital computed tomography established diagnosis. The data originate from a study of T cells in Graves' hyperthyroidism and ophthalmopathy. Authors of the study amplified TCR beta CDR3 regions from RNA transcripts. TCR CDR3 regions were first amplified by RT-PCR with HTBI primers. Each CDR3 protein gets one entry after TCRdb re-called the multiplex PCR reads with MiXCR. The sample comprises hundreds of thousands of distinct CDR3 sequences, about an eighth of which are singletons, and almost 35% rests with the top ten. V lost 3 bases and J 1 base, leaving 10 bases between the germline ends. This CDR3 comprises 15 residues. The V gene's germline CDR1 is LNHDA and CDR2 SQIVND (reference sequence).

The clonotype originates from a middle-aged woman with Graves' ophthalmopathy. This rearrangement joins TRBV19 to TRBJ2-1; TRBD2 is a possible D gene (5 bases). Sequenced: blood. The CDR3: CASSITDFSYNEQFF. The CDR3 coding sequence is TGTGCCAGTAGTATTACGGACTTTTCCTACAATGAGCAGTTCTTC. Full variable domain (rest looked up from reference TRBV19 and TRBJ2-1): DGGITQSPKYLFRKEGQNVTLSCEQNLNHDAMYWYRQDPGQGLRLIYYSQIVNDFQKGDIAEGYSVSREKKESFPLTVTSAQKNPTAFYLCASSITDFSYNEQFFGPGTRLTVL.